The clone carrying this T cell receptor beta chain was counted once. This sample is drawn from a study of T-cell memory formation after mild COVID-19. TCRdb reprocessed the 5' RACE reads via MiXCR and lists one record per CDR3 protein. The sample yields under 200,000 distinct CDR3 sequences, 30% to 35% seen once. V shed 7 bases and J 1 base; nucleotides not matched to a gene: 4. The CDR3 runs to 14 residues. Sequencing was carried out using PBMCs or a T cell subset sorted from them (not recorded which). The clonotype originates from an adult woman who had mild COVID-19 (a few samples of this study predate the infection). Cell type and time point are not known. The chain joins TRBV12-3 or TRBV12-4 to TRBJ2-3, with 8 nucleotides matching TRBD2. The CDR3 nucleotides are TGTGCCAGCAACCCGGGGGGGCGCACAGATACGCAGTATTTT. This codes for CASNPGGRTDTQYF.